These 5 T cell receptor beta chains came from one sample sequenced in a study of blood T cell repertoires in COVID-19. Sequencing used immunoSEQ multiplex PCR; TCRdb keeps in-frame clones, though not all of them. The sample lists around 320,000 clones, 90% occurring once. The specimen sequenced was PBMCs or T cells enriched from blood (not recorded which). All receptors derive from a woman aged 30 to 39 who had been exposed to COVID-19.

This clone has a single count. The chain employs TRBV4-2 and TRBJ1-1; tentative D call: TRBD1 (5 bases). Trimming took off 5 bases at V and 10 bases at J, with 11 bases between the two ends. Germline V gene lookup returns CDR1 LGHNA and CDR2 YNFKEQ. CDR3 length: 11 residues. The CDR3 region is CASSTRGGAFF. The CDR3 DNA reads as TGTGCCAGCAGCACGCGGGGGGGAGCTTTCTTT.

The rearrangement uses TRBV7-2 and TRBJ1-1; D is undetermined. Deletions cut 6 bases from V and 1 base from J, with 9 bases between. The CDR3 is 13 residues long. Germline CDR1 reads SGHTA; CDR2 reads FQGNSA. The DNA for the CDR3 is TGTGCCAGCAGGTGGCACCAGAACACTGAAGCTTTCTTT. The encoded protein is CASRWHQNTEAFF. Complete variable domain (other parts from reference TRBV7-2 and TRBJ1-1): GAGVSQSPSNKVTEKGKDVELRCDPISGHTALYWYRQSLGQGLEFLIYFQGNSAPDKSGLPSDRFSAERTGGSVSTLTIQRTQQEDSAVYLCASRWHQNTEAFFGQGTRLTVV.

This chain joins TRBV12-3 or TRBV12-4 and TRBJ2-1; D is ambiguous. V was clipped by 10 bases and J by 3 bases, with 13 bases between them. CDR3 length: 13 residues. Here the CDR3 DNA reads TGTGCCACCCGCCCTAGAGGCTACAATGAGCAGTTCTTC. It encodes CATRPRGYNEQFF.

The genes are TRBV2 and TRBJ1-2; a weak D match, TRBD1 (6 bases). Germline CDR1 is SNHLY and CDR2 is FYNNEI. The CDR3 length is 13 residues. Trimming cost V 2 bases and J 6 bases, with 10 bases left between them. CDR3 in amino acids: CASSETGLNGYTF. CDR3 nucleotide sequence: TGTGCCAGCAGTGAAACAGGGTTGAATGGCTACACCTTC.

The gene calls are TRBV6-5 and TRBJ2-1, with 13 positions matching TRBD2. The length of the CDR3 is 13 residues. With V trimmed by 6 bases and J by 10 bases, 3 bases remained unmatched. The V gene's germline CDR1 is MNHEY and CDR2 SVGAGI. The CDR3 nucleotides read TGTGCCAGCAGCGAGGGACTAGCGGGGGAGCAGTTCTTC. The encoded protein is CASSEGLAGEQFF.